The 32 T cell receptor beta chains reported below all come from one sample, sequenced in a study of blood T cells in healthy people across ages. With a J-beta primer mix and a sample-barcoded 5' primer, a second PCR ran about 7 to 11 cycles. TCRdb reprocessed the 5' RACE reads via MiXCR and lists one record per CDR3 protein. The profile shows hundreds of thousands of distinct CDR3 sequences, around 45% of them singletons. The source material was blood. The receptors were sampled from a man aged 55 to 70 in good health.

The rearrangement uses TRBV7-9 and TRBJ1-4; 7 bases fit TRBD1. Looked up from germline, CDR1 is SEHNR and CDR2 is FQNEAQ (reference sequence). There are 15 residues in the CDR3. Losses at the gene ends were 5 bases for V and 4 bases for J; bases not matched to a gene: 7. CDR3 in amino acids: CASSPDRDYNEKLFF. CDR3 sequence (DNA): TGTGCCAGCAGCCCAGACAGGGACTATAATGAAAAACTGTTTTTT.

The chain couples TRBV27 to TRBJ2-7, with 7 bases that match TRBD1. The CDR3 runs to 16 residues. Trimming took 4 bases from V and 5 from J; bases not matched to a gene: 14. The V gene's germline CDR1 is MNHEY and CDR2 SMNVEV (reference sequence). As DNA, the CDR3 is TGTGCCAGCAGTTCCCCGAACCGACAGGGCGTCCACGAGCAGTACTTC. Translated: CASSSPNRQGVHEQYF.

In its sample, this clonotype was seen a few times. The chain recombines TRBV16 with TRBJ2-5; D unclear. Trimming removed 2 bases at V and 4 bases at J, with 5 bases between. Germline CDR1 and CDR2: KGHSY and FQNENV. The CDR3 consists of 12 residues. CDR3 sequence (DNA): TGTGCCAGCAGCCAAATGGGAGAGACCCAGTACTTC. Amino acids: CASSQMGETQYF.

V is TRBV13 and J is TRBJ1-2, with 8 bases lining up with TRBD1. The CDR3 has 14 residues. V shed 5 bases and J 2 bases; nucleotides not matched to a gene: 4. Germline lookup yields CDR1 PRHDT and CDR2 FYEKMQ (reference sequence). The CDR3 nucleotides are TGTGCCAGCAGCGACCGGACAGGGAACTATGGCTACACCTTC. Amino acid sequence: CASSDRTGNYGYTF. The variable domain in full, completed from reference TRBV13 and TRBJ1-2, reads AAGVIQSPRHLIKEKRETATLKCYPIPRHDTVYWYQQGPGQDPQFLISFYEKMQSDKGSIPDRFSAQQFSDYHSELNMSSLELGDSALYFCASSDRTGNYGYTFGSGTRLTVV.

This clonotype was counted only a few times. This chain joins TRBV12-3 or TRBV12-4 and TRBJ1-2; TRBD1 agrees at 7 bases. This CDR3 comprises 15 residues. V shed 7 bases, J shed 4 bases, and the junction held 12 bases outside the gene matches. CDR3 in amino acids: CASTEGASGGYGYTF. The CDR3 nucleotides read TGTGCCAGCACCGAGGGGGCTTCCGGGGGCTATGGCTACACCTTC.

The sample holds a few counts of this clonotype. The chain uses TRBV20-1 and TRBJ1-6, with a weak D call TRBD1 (5 bases). This CDR3 is built from 15 residues. The V end lost 3 bases, the J end lost 10 bases, and 19 bases lay between the germline ends. Germline V lookup: CDR1 DFQATT, CDR2 SNEGSKA (reference sequence). Here the CDR3 DNA reads TGCAGTGCTAGGAGGGGTTGGCAGGACTCCTCACCCCTCCACTTT. It codes for CSARRGWQDSSPLHF.

This clonotype came up many times. V usage is TRBV7-9 and J usage is TRBJ2-1, with D possibly called TRBD1 or TRBD2 (6 bases each). CDR3 length: 14 residues. The V end was cut by 7 bases, the J end by 3 bases, with 13 bases between. Germline lookup yields CDR1 SEHNR and CDR2 FQNEAQ (reference sequence). CDR3 DNA: TGTGCCAGCAAGGGGGGTTCTCTCTACAATGAGCAGTTCTTC. It is translated as CASKGGSLYNEQFF.

J is TRBJ2-1 and V is TRBV20-1; tentatively, D is TRBD1 or TRBD2 (7 bases each). V lost 6 bases, J lost 4 bases, and 19 bases lay in between. Germline V CDR1 and CDR2: DFQATT, SNEGSKA (reference sequence). CDR3 length equals 15 residues. CDR3 nucleotide sequence: TGCAGTGCGCAGGGGGGGGCCGGATCTTACAATGAGCAGTTCTTC. It is translated as CSAQGGAGSYNEQFF.

This chain links TRBV20-1 with TRBJ2-1, with TRBD2 matching over 13 bases. CDR1 is DFQATT, CDR2 SNEGSKA, per germline (reference sequence). The CDR3 is 18 amino acids. Trimming at V came to 0 bases and at J to 8 bases, leaving 13 bases not matched to a gene. The CDR3 sequence is CSARDLTSGGRRVYEQFF. The CDR3 bases are TGCAGTGCTAGAGACCTGACTAGCGGGGGGCGTCGGGTGTATGAGCAGTTCTTC.

CDR3: CASRRRDRGLVEQYF. The CDR3 DNA is TGTGCCAGCAGGCGACGGGACAGGGGTTTGGTCGAGCAGTACTTC. The chain is built from TRBV6-2 or TRBV6-3 and TRBJ2-1, with 10 positions matching TRBD1. The end of the DNA fits TRBJ2-7 better, so the J call may be wrong. CDR3 size: 15 residues. CDR1 is MNHEY, CDR2 SVGEGT, per germline.

The rearrangement joins TRBV5-1 to TRBJ2-3; the D gene is possibly TRBD2 (6 bases). With 3 bases removed from V and 4 bases from J, the gap between germline ends came to 12 bases. The CDR3 sequence is 14 residues long. CDR1 and CDR2 from the germline V gene are SGHRS and YFSETQ. The CDR3 here is CASSWGELADTQYF. CDR3 nucleotide sequence: TGCGCCAGCAGCTGGGGGGAGTTAGCAGATACGCAGTATTTT.

The J gene is TRBJ2-1, the V gene TRBV20-1, with 8 nucleotides matching TRBD1. Germline CDR1 is DFQATT and CDR2 is SNEGSKA (reference sequence). The CDR3 consists of 12 residues. V lost 2 bases and J lost 10; bases outside the gene matches: 4. The DNA for the CDR3 is TGCAGTGCTAGAACAGACAGGGGCGAGCAGTTCTTC. Amino acid sequence: CSARTDRGEQFF.

In its sample, this clonotype was seen a few times. The V and J genes are TRBV9 and TRBJ2-7, with D unresolved. The CDR3 length is 14 residues. Germline assignment: CDR1 SGDLS and CDR2 YYNGEE. Deletions cut 7 bases from V and 0 bases from J, with 14 bases between. For the CDR3, the DNA is TGTGCCAGCTCGGTGGTAGGCAGCTCCTACGAGCAGTACTTC. This gives the protein CASSVVGSSYEQYF. Looking up the rest from reference TRBV9 and TRBJ2-7 gives the full variable domain: DSGVTQTPKHLITATGQRVTLRCSPRSGDLSVYWYQQSLDQGLQFLIQYYNGEERAKGNILERFSAQQFPDLHSELNLSSLELGDSALYFCASSVVGSSYEQYFGPGTRLTVT.

The rearrangement links TRBV20-1 to TRBJ2-5; D ambiguous. CDR1 DFQATT and CDR2 SNEGSKA come from the germline V gene (reference sequence). There are 13 residues in the CDR3. The V and J ends lost 5 bases and 6 bases respectively, with 16 bases between them. As DNA, the CDR3 is TGCAGTGCTCAGTCCCCGGATGAAAAGACCCAGTACTTC. This translates into CSAQSPDEKTQYF.

The chain is built from TRBV7-2 and TRBJ2-5, with 7 nucleotides matching TRBD1. Germline loops: CDR1 SGHTA, CDR2 FQGNSA. There are 16 residues in the CDR3. J lost 11 bases, V lost 1 base, and 16 bases had no gene match. CDR3 coding DNA: TGTGCCAGCAGCTTAGGAGGGGGCGTGACGATTCATGAGCAGTACTTC. This translates into CASSLGGGVTIHEQYF.

The chain combines TRBV9 with TRBJ1-2, with TRBD1 matching over 9 bases. V lost 4 bases, J lost 2 bases, and 3 bases stayed unmatched. The CDR3 consists of 14 residues. The V gene's germline CDR1 is SGDLS and CDR2 YYNGEE. The CDR3 sequence: CASSKTGGNYGYTF. The CDR3, as DNA: TGTGCCAGCAGCAAAACAGGGGGCAACTATGGCTACACCTTC.

This chain connects TRBV4-3 to TRBJ2-2; D possibly corresponds to TRBD1 (6 bases). The CDR3 extends over 17 amino acids. V lost 1 base and J lost 3, with 15 bases in between. Germline values: CDR1 LGHNA, CDR2 YSLEER. CDR3 in DNA: TGCGCCAGCAGCCAAGGGTCAACAGGGCGGTACACCGGGGAGCTGTTTTTT. Translating it yields CASSQGSTGRYTGELFF.

The rearrangement links TRBV4-1 to TRBJ2-5; 7 bases match TRBD2. Germline lookup yields CDR1 MGHRA and CDR2 YSYEKL. Unmatched junction bases numbered 4, after V lost 1 base and J lost 2 bases. This CDR3 has 15 amino acids. The CDR3 nucleotides are TGCGCCAGCAGCCAAGTTGTACTAGCGCAAGAGACCCAGTACTTC. Translated: CASSQVVLAQETQYF.

This clonotype was detected only once. This chain uses TRBV29-1 with TRBJ2-1; TRBD2 might be the D (6 bases). The V end lost 7 bases, the J end lost 4 bases, and 17 bases lay between the germline ends. Germline V gene sequence: CDR1 SQVTM, CDR2 ANQGSEA. The CDR3 totals 14 residues. The CDR3 region has the DNA TGCAGCGCAGAACGCGGGATGGCATACAATGAGCAGTTCTTC. It encodes CSAERGMAYNEQFF.

This clonotype was counted a few times. J is TRBJ2-7 and V is TRBV10-3; D gene ambiguous. V shed 10 bases and J shed 3 bases, with 10 bases lying between them. Germline CDR1 and CDR2: ENHRY and SYGVKD. The CDR3 has 11 residues. The CDR3 DNA follows: TGTGCCACGGCAGATTACTACGAGCAGTACTTC. As protein: CATADYYEQYF.

This clonotype has a handful of counts. The chain employs TRBV20-1 and TRBJ1-2, with D perhaps matching TRBD1 (5 bases). V gave up 8 bases and J gave up 4 bases, with 14 bases separating them. Germline loops: CDR1 DFQATT, CDR2 SNEGSKA (reference sequence). CDR3 length equals 12 residues. The CDR3 nucleotides are TGCAGTACTACGGGGGGGACCTATGGCTACACCTTC. This translates into CSTTGGTYGYTF.

This chain connects TRBV2 to TRBJ1-2; D possibly corresponds to TRBD1 (5 bases). The CDR3 is 13 residues long. CDR1 is SNHLY, CDR2 FYNNEI, per germline. Trimming took off 4 bases at V and 1 base at J, with 7 bases between the two ends. CDR3 bases: TGTGCCAGCAGTGCCCAGGGTAACTATGGCTACACCTTC. Protein: CASSAQGNYGYTF.

This clonotype was recorded a few times. The J gene is TRBJ2-5, the V gene TRBV6-5, with a possible D match to TRBD1 (5 bases). V was clipped by 2 bases and J by 10 bases, with 8 bases between them. Germline-derived CDR1 and CDR2 are MNHEY and SVGAGI. This CDR3 spans 11 amino acids. The CDR3 DNA follows: TGTGCCAGCAGTTACGCCAGGGTCCAGTACTTC. Translated, it gives CASSYARVQYF.

There are a few counts of this clonotype. The chain recombines TRBV7-2 with TRBJ2-7; no clear D gene. The CDR3 is 15 amino acids. V lost 1 base and J 2 bases, leaving 12 bases between the germline ends. The germline CDR1 and CDR2 sequences are SGHTA and FQGNSA. CDR3 DNA: TGTGCCAGCAGCTTAGATAGGTACAGCACCTACGAGCAGTACTTC. This sequence encodes CASSLDRYSTYEQYF. Looking up the rest from reference TRBV7-2 and TRBJ2-7 gives the full variable domain: GAGVSQSPSNKVTEKGKDVELRCDPISGHTALYWYRQSLGQGLEFLIYFQGNSAPDKSGLPSDRFSAERTGGSVSTLTIQRTQQEDSAVYLCASSLDRYSTYEQYFGPGTRLTVT.

The chain links TRBV6-5 to TRBJ2-7; either TRBD1 or TRBD2 may supply D (5 bases each). Germline V gives CDR1 MNHEY, CDR2 SVGAGI. V was clipped by 0 bases and J by 3 bases, with 15 bases between them. There are 16 residues in the CDR3. DNA for the CDR3: TGTGCCAGCAGTTACTCGTCAGGGAGCATCTACTACGAGCAGTACTTC. Its protein product is CASSYSSGSIYYEQYF.

The CDR3 DNA reads TGCAGTGCTCGATCAGAGATCATGGGGACGGGCTCCTACGAGCAGTACTTC. This translates into CSARSEIMGTGSYEQYF. This chain connects TRBV20-1 to TRBJ2-7; D may correspond to TRBD1 or TRBD2 (5 bases each). Looked up from germline, CDR1 is DFQATT and CDR2 is SNEGSKA (reference sequence). Between the trimmed V and J ends, which lost 5 bases and 0 bases, there was a span of 23 bases. There are 17 residues in the CDR3.

The chain has TRBV7-9 and TRBJ1-2, with a weak D call TRBD1 (6 bases). V lost 5 bases to trimming and J lost 5 bases, with 12 bases between them. This CDR3 has 13 residues. The germline V gene has CDR1 SEHNR and CDR2 FQNEAQ (reference sequence). CDR3 residues: CASSPGGWYGYTF. The CDR3 DNA sequence: TGTGCCAGCAGCCCGGGGGGCTGGTATGGCTACACCTTC.

The chain links TRBV19 to TRBJ2-5; TRBD1 aligns across 9 bases. The DNA end lines up better with TRBJ2-7; the J call may be wrong. CDR1 and CDR2 (germline): LNHDA, SQIVND (reference sequence). The CDR3 has 13 residues. Here the CDR3 reads CASRDRDKYEQYF. The CDR3 DNA reads TGTGCCAGCCGGGACAGGGATAAGTACGAGCAGTACTTC.

The chain couples TRBV6-2 or TRBV6-3 to TRBJ1-2; D ambiguous. Trimming took 2 bases from V and 0 from J, leaving 4 bases between them. Looked up from germline, CDR1 is MNHEY and CDR2 is SVGEGT. The CDR3 runs 13 residues. Here the CDR3 DNA reads TGTGCCAGCAGTTACCACTCTAACTATGGCTACACCTTC. Protein: CASSYHSNYGYTF.

The V call is TRBV7-8, the J call TRBJ2-5; D perhaps matches TRBD2 (6 bases). The CDR3 covers 13 residues. The germline V gene has CDR1 SGHVS and CDR2 FQNEAQ. The germline V and J ends were trimmed by 2 bases and 4 bases, with 8 bases remaining between them. CDR3 sequence (DNA): TGTGCCAGCAGCTTATCTAGCGTAGAGACCCAGTACTTC. It translates to CASSLSSVETQYF.

The chain combines TRBV29-1 with TRBJ2-5; 11 bases line up with TRBD1. CDR3 length equals 14 residues. After removal of 7 bases from V and 4 bases from J, the junction contained 8 bases not matched to a gene. Germline lookup yields CDR1 SQVTM and CDR2 ANQGSEA. CDR3 sequence: CSGTGGAGVETQYF. The CDR3 nucleotides are TGCAGCGGGACAGGGGGCGCGGGGGTAGAGACCCAGTACTTC.

This clonotype was recorded once. V gene TRBV4-3 combines with J gene TRBJ1-1; 8 bases match TRBD1. V was clipped by 0 bases and J by 0 bases; unmatched bases: 9. Germline lookup yields CDR1 LGHNA and CDR2 YSLEER. This CDR3 region has 18 residues. The CDR3: CASSQEQGGLSLNTEAFF. CDR3 sequence (DNA): TGCGCCAGCAGCCAAGAACAGGGGGGATTAAGCTTGAACACTGAAGCTTTCTTT.